These T cell receptor beta chains were read from a single sample in a study of blood T cells in healthy people across ages. Via MiXCR, TCRdb re-called the 5' RACE reads, giving one row per CDR3 protein. This sample has hundreds of thousands of distinct CDR3 sequences; about 42% occur once, and the top ten carry 15% to 25%. Material for sequencing was blood. The source of these receptors is a man aged 55 to 69 in good health. Both conserved end residues are part of each CDR3. The D gene is left open where the match is weak. Size values are once, few and many counts, or a class for expanded clones, and some rows have none.

TRBJ2-3	TRBV4-1	NA	NA	CASSQTSGSADTQYF	TGCGCCAGCAGCCAAACGAGCGGCAGCGCAGATACGCAGTATTTT
TRBJ1-4	TRBV12-3/TRBV12-4	NA	NA	CASSVSLEEKLFF	TGTGCCAGCAGTGTGTCCCTAGAGGAAAAACTGTTTTTT
TRBJ2-7	TRBV4-3	TRBD1	few	CASSRDSAFYEQYF	TGCGCCAGCAGCCGGGACAGCGCCTTCTACGAGCAGTACTTC
TRBJ2-4	TRBV10-3	TRBD1	few	CAISEQGQDLSPLAKNIQYF	TGTGCCATCAGTGAGCAAGGACAGGACTTAAGCCCGCTAGCCAAAAACATTCAGTACTTC
TRBJ1-6	TRBV12-3/TRBV12-4	NA	few	CASRSRQAWNSPLHF	TGTGCCAGCAGGAGCCGACAGGCCTGGAATTCACCCCTCCACTTT
TRBJ2-3	TRBV6-2/TRBV6-3	TRBD2	NA	CASSYGGVVDTQYF	TGTGCCAGCAGTTACGGGGGGGTCGTGGATACGCAGTATTTT
TRBJ2-4	TRBV11-2	NA	NA	CASSSGQVAKNIQYF	TGTGCCAGCAGCTCAGGACAAGTAGCCAAAAACATTCAGTACTTC
TRBJ1-2	TRBV4-3	NA	NA	CASSLRAAYGYTF	TGCGCCAGCAGCCTCAGGGCTGCCTATGGCTACACCTTC
TRBJ1-5	TRBV20-1	NA	NA	CSRDHHQPQHF	TGCAGTCGGGACCATCATCAGCCCCAGCATTTT
TRBJ1-3	TRBV7-2	NA	few	CASSPHYDRASGNTIYF	TGTGCCAGCAGCCCCCACTACGACAGAGCCTCTGGAAACACCATATATTTT
TRBJ2-7	TRBV4-1	NA	NA	CASSQVDGAPYEQYF	TGCGCCAGCAGCCAAGTAGACGGGGCGCCATACGAGCAGTACTTC
TRBJ2-7	TRBV9	TRBD1	few	CASSPRQGGGDEQYF	TGTGCCAGCAGCCCCCGACAGGGGGGTGGCGACGAGCAGTACTTC
TRBJ1-5	TRBV7-2	NA	NA	CASSLEGVSNQPQHF	TGTGCCAGCAGCTTAGAAGGGGTTAGCAATCAGCCCCAGCATTTT
TRBJ2-1	TRBV7-3	NA	NA	CASSLHGGGRSNEQFF	TGTGCCAGCAGCTTACATGGGGGGGGGCGTAGTAATGAGCAGTTCTTC
TRBJ2-1	TRBV10-3	NA	NA	CAISGWTQDNEQFF	TGTGCCATCAGTGGCTGGACTCAGGACAATGAGCAGTTCTTC
TRBJ2-7	TRBV13	NA	NA	CASSSVLGGDISYEQYF	TGTGCCAGCAGCTCCGTTCTAGGCGGGGACATATCGTACGAGCAGTACTTC
TRBJ2-4	TRBV6-1	TRBD1	NA	CANKQGSDEQYF	TGTGCCAACAAACAGGGGTCGGATGAGCAGTACTTC
TRBJ1-6	TRBV20-1	NA	once	CSAREGGEAGNSPLHF	TGCAGTGCTAGAGAAGGCGGGGAAGCTGGGAATTCACCCCTCCACTTT
TRBJ2-5	TRBV27	NA	NA	CASSPGLLRETQYF	TGTGCCAGCAGCCCCGGTCTCCTTAGGGAGACCCAGTACTTC
TRBJ2-7	TRBV20-1	TRBD2	once	CSAVKTSGGYNEQYF	TGCAGTGCAGTAAAGACTAGCGGGGGCTACAATGAGCAGTACTTC
TRBJ2-3	TRBV4-3	NA	few	CASSQVLEDTQYF	TGCGCCAGCAGCCAAGTTTTAGAAGATACGCAGTATTTT
TRBJ2-7	TRBV7-2	NA	NA	CASSQNPLEQYF	TGTGCCAGCAGTCAGAATCCCCTCGAGCAGTACTTC
TRBJ1-6	TRBV11-3	NA	NA	CASSRTYNSPLHF	TGTGCCAGCAGCCGGACCTATAATTCACCCCTCCACTTT
TRBJ2-7	TRBV28	NA	few	CASSPGTVTYEQYF	TGTGCCAGCAGCCCCGGGACCGTAACCTACGAGCAGTACTTC
TRBJ1-4	TRBV7-9	NA	NA	CASSLASSNEKLFF	TGTGCCAGCAGCTTAGCTTCCTCTAATGAAAAACTGTTTTTT
TRBJ2-5	TRBV4-3	NA	NA	CASSHSPSRGRIQETQYF	TGCGCCAGCAGCCACTCTCCAAGTCGGGGAAGGATACAAGAGACCCAGTACTTC
TRBJ2-7	TRBV4-1	TRBD2	NA	CASSQVDLGLAAYNEQYF	TGCGCCAGCAGCCAAGTTGATCTTGGACTAGCGGCCTACAATGAGCAGTACTTC
TRBJ2-7	TRBV4-1	NA	NA	CASSHQDLMASYEQYF	TGCGCCAGCAGCCATCAAGATCTAATGGCCTCCTACGAGCAGTACTTC
TRBJ2-1	TRBV29-1	NA	NA	CSVDRGEQFF	TGCAGCGTTGACCGGGGTGAGCAGTTCTTC
TRBJ1-2	TRBV20-1	TRBD1	NA	CSAKPRGTGPLTF	TGCAGTGCTAAGCCCCGGGGGACAGGGCCGCTCACCTTC
TRBJ2-5	TRBV7-8	TRBD1	few	CASSFWTGDQETQYF	TGTGCCAGCAGTTTTTGGACAGGGGACCAAGAGACCCAGTACTTC
TRBJ2-7	TRBV4-2	NA	NA	CASSHTTYEQYF	TGTGCCAGCAGCCATACCACCTACGAGCAGTACTTC
TRBJ2-1	TRBV2	TRBD2	NA	CASSDPQLAGGYNEQFF	TGTGCCAGCAGTGACCCACAACTAGCGGGGGGGTACAATGAGCAGTTCTTC
TRBJ2-7	TRBV7-2	NA	NA	CASSLAGGDSYEQYF	TGTGCCAGCAGCTTAGCCGGCGGCGATTCCTACGAGCAGTACTTC
TRBJ1-1	TRBV20-1	NA	NA	CSAPGGLGTEAFF	TGCAGTGCTCCTGGGGGGTTGGGCACTGAAGCTTTCTTT
TRBJ2-4	TRBV6-1	NA	NA	CASSERGYLAKNIQYF	TGTGCCAGCAGTGAACGGGGATACTTAGCCAAAAACATTCAGTACTTC
TRBJ2-7	TRBV20-1	NA	NA	CSARGQGGFYEQYF	TGCAGTGCTCGGGGTCAGGGAGGCTTTTACGAGCAGTACTTC
TRBJ1-2	TRBV4-1	NA	NA	CASSPITDRYGYTF	TGCGCCAGCAGCCCCATCACGGACCGCTATGGCTACACCTTC
TRBJ2-7	TRBV3-1	NA	few	CASSQEVRVGEQYF	TGTGCCAGCAGCCAAGAGGTCCGGGTAGGAGAGCAGTACTTC
TRBJ2-7	TRBV7-2	TRBD2	few	CASSLDAGGHYEQYF	TGTGCCAGCAGCTTAGATGCGGGGGGTCACTACGAGCAGTACTTC
TRBJ2-1	TRBV6-6	TRBD1	NA	CASSRTGGGNEQFF	TGTGCCAGCAGCCGCACAGGGGGCGGCAATGAGCAGTTCTTC
TRBJ1-1	TRBV11-3	NA	NA	CASSKDGPNTEAFF	TGTGCCAGCAGCAAGGACGGACCGAACACTGAAGCTTTCTTT
TRBJ2-3	TRBV20-1	NA	few	CSARGLGGTDTQYF	TGCAGTGCTAGAGGGCTAGGAGGCACAGATACGCAGTATTTT
TRBJ2-7	TRBV29-1	TRBD1	NA	CSVAGRDSNYEQYF	TGCAGCGTTGCCGGCCGGGACAGCAACTACGAGCAGTACTTC
TRBJ2-3	TRBV20-1	NA	NA	CSARDRGGGPSTDTQYF	TGCAGTGCTAGAGACCGAGGAGGGGGGCCTAGCACAGATACGCAGTATTTT
TRBJ2-5	TRBV5-6	NA	many	CASSLERRETQYF	TGTGCCAGCAGCTTAGAACGGAGGGAGACCCAGTACTTC
TRBJ2-7	TRBV27	NA	few	CASSFRARYEQYF	TGTGCCAGCAGTTTTAGGGCCCGCTACGAGCAGTACTTC
TRBJ1-2	TRBV20-1	TRBD1	NA	CSAKNLGQGNYGYTF	TGCAGTGCTAAAAATTTAGGACAGGGTAACTATGGCTACACCTTC
TRBJ2-3	TRBV20-1	TRBD2	many	CSATGHWGLGNTDTQYF	TGCAGTGCAACGGGACATTGGGGACTAGGAAACACAGATACGCAGTATTTT
TRBJ1-2	TRBV12-3/TRBV12-4	TRBD1	NA	CASSGTGGPYGYTF	TGTGCCAGCAGTGGGACAGGGGGCCCCTATGGCTACACCTTC
TRBJ1-3	TRBV10-3	NA	NA	CAIRGTSGSTIYF	TGTGCCATCAGAGGGACGTCTGGAAGCACCATATATTTT
TRBJ1-2	TRBV6-5	NA	NA	CASGRVDVGYTF	TGTGCCAGCGGCAGGGTCGACGTGGGCTACACCTTC
TRBJ2-3	TRBV4-3	TRBD1	few	CASSPLGDRATQYF	TGCGCCAGCAGCCCCCTGGGGGACAGGGCAACGCAGTATTTT
TRBJ2-5	TRBV7-2	NA	NA	CASISAETQYF	TGTGCCAGTATATCGGCGGAGACCCAGTACTTC
TRBJ2-7	TRBV18	TRBD1	NA	CASSETDRGRYEQYF	TGTGCCAGCTCCGAGACCGACAGGGGGAGGTACGAGCAGTACTTC
TRBJ2-1	TRBV4-3	TRBD2	NA	CASSQLGLAGGRKGEQFF	TGCGCCAGCAGCCAATTAGGACTAGCGGGGGGCCGTAAGGGTGAGCAGTTCTTC
TRBJ2-7	TRBV3-1	TRBD2	NA	CASSDHRTGLVRYEQYF	TGTGCCAGCAGCGATCACCGAACAGGACTAGTGCGATACGAGCAGTACTTC
TRBJ1-2	TRBV7-3	TRBD1	few	CASSLISWDRFHDGYTF	TGTGCCAGCAGCTTAATAAGTTGGGACAGGTTCCATGATGGCTACACCTTC
TRBJ2-4	TRBV7-2	TRBD1	NA	CASSLGWDRAYNEQYF	TGTGCCAGCAGCTTAGGTTGGGACAGGGCTTACAATGAGCAGTACTTC